This T cell receptor beta chain derives from a study of T cells after yellow fever vaccination. The overall study: Low-cell-number fractions underwent preparation using SMART-Seq v4 Ultra Low Input.

Only a few counts were recorded for this clonotype. Its cognate antigen is unknown. The germline CDR1 and CDR2 sequences are MNHEY and SVGEGT. Trimming pared 4 bases from V and 3 bases from J, leaving 24 bases between. The CDR3 extends over 18 amino acids. Findings of the study overall: In post-booster samples, most primary-vaccination clones reappeared (about 95% CD4, 75% to 90% CD8). There was a possibility that FACS-sorted repertoires contained abundant clonotypes contaminating from the bulk population.

It was through 5'RACE template switching that TCR cDNA was made, with a universal primer site and UMIs added. TCRdb fed the 5' RACE reads into MiXCR, producing one record per CDR3 protein. The sample holds more than 95,000 distinct CDR3 sequences, more than 7.5% seen once. The specimen comprised CD8+ T cells sorted from PBMCs, sampled on the day of the yellow fever booster vaccination. The rearrangement joins TRBV6-2 or TRBV6-3 to TRBJ1-2, with no clear D. The sequence came from a man younger than 35 who received the YFV17D yellow fever vaccine. The CDR3 DNA follows: TGTGCCAGCAGTTTACTCCCGGACTTGGGCCAACGGGACTATGGCTACACCTTC. Translated, it gives CASSLLPDLGQRDYGYTF.